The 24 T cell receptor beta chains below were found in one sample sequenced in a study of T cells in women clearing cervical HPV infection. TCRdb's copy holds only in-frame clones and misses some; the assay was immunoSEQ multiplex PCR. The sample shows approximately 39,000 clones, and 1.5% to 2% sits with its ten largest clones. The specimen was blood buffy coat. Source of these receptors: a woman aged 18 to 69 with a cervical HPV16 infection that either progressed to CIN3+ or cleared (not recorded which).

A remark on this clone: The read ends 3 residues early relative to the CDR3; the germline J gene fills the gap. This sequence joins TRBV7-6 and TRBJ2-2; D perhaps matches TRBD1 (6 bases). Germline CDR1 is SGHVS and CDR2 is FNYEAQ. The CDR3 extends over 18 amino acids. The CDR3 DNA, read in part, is TGTGCCAGCAGTATTGGCCCTCCAGGGGCTCCAACTAATGAAAAG. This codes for CASSIGPPGAPTNEK. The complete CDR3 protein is CASSIGPPGAPTNEKLFF.

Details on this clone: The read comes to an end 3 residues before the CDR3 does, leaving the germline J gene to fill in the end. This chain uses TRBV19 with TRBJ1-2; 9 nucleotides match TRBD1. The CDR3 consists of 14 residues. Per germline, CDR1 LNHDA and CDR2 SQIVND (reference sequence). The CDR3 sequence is CASRPGQGSYDYTF. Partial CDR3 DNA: TGTGCCAGTAGACCGGGACAGGGATCCTACGAC.

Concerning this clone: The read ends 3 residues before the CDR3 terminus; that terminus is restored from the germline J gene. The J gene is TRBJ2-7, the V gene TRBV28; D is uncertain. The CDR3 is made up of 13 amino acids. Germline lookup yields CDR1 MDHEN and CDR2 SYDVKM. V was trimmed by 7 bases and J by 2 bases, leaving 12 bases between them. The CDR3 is CASTAAAPYEQYF. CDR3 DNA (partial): TGTGCCAGCACCGCCGCGGCCCCCTACGAG. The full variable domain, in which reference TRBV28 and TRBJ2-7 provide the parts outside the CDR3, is DVKVTQSSRYLVKRTGEKVFLECVQDMDHENMFWYRQDPGLGLRLIYFSYDVKMKEKGDIPEGYSVSREKKERFSLILESASTNQTSMYLCASTAAAPYEQYFGPGTRLTVT.

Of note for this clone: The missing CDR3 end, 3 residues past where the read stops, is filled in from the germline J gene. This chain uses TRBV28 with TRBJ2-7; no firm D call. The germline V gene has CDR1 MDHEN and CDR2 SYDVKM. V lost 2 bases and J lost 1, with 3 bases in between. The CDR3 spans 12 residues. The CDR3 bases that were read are TGTGCCAGCAGTTTACTTTCCTACGAG. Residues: CASSLLSYE. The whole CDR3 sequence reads CASSLLSYEQYF.

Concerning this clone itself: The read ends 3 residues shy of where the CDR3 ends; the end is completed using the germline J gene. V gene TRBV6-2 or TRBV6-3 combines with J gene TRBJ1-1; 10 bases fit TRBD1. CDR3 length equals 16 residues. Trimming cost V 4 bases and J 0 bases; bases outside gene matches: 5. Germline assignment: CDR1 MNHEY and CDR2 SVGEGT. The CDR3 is CASSSTGQGLNTEAFF. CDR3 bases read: TGTGCCAGCAGTTCCACGGGACAGGGGTTGAACACTGAA.

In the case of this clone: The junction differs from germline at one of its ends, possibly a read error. This chain's CDR3 is CASREVINSPLHF. Partial CDR3 DNA: TGTGCCAGCCGTGAAGTCATTAATTCACCC. The J gene is TRBJ1-6, the V gene TRBV6-1; D remains unclear. The DNA ends 3 residues before the CDR3 does, and the rest of the CDR3 is filled in from the germline J gene. Germline CDR1 MNHNS, CDR2 SASEGT. CDR3 length: 13 amino acids.

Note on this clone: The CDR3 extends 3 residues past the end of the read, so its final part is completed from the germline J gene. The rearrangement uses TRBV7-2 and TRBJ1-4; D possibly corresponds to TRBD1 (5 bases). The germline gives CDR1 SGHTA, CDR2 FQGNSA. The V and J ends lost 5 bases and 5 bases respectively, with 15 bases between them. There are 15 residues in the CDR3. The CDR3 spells CASSASGVWNEKLFF. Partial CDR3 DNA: TGTGCCAGCAGCGCATCGGGGGTTTGGAATGAAAAA.

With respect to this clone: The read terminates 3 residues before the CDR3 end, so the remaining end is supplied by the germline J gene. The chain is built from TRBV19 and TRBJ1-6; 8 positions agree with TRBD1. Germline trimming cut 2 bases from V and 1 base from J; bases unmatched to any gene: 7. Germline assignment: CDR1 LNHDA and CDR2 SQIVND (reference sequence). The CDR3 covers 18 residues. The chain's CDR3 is CASSIRRTGGSYNSPLHF. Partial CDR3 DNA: TGTGCCAGTAGTATAAGGAGAACAGGGGGGTCCTATAATTCACCC.

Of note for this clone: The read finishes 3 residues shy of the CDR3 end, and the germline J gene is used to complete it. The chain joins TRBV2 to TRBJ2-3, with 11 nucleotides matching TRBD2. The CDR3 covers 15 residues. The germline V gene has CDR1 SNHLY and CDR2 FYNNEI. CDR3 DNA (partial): TGTGCCAGCAGTGAGGGGACTAGCGGACAAGAGACG. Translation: CASSEGTSGQET. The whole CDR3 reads CASSEGTSGQETQYF.

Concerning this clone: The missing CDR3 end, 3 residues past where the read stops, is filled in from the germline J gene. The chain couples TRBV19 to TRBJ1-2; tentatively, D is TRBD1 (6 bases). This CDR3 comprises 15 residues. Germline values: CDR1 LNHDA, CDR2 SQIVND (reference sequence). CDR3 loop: CASSIGAGGHNDYTF. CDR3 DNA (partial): TGTGCCAGTAGTATAGGAGCGGGGGGGCACAATGAC. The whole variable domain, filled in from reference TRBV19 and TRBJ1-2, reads DGGITQSPKYLFRKEGQNVTLSCEQNLNHDAMYWYRQDPGQGLRLIYYSQIVNDFQKGDIAEGYSVSREKKESFPLTVTSAQKNPTAFYLCASSIGAGGHNDYTFGSGTRLTVV.

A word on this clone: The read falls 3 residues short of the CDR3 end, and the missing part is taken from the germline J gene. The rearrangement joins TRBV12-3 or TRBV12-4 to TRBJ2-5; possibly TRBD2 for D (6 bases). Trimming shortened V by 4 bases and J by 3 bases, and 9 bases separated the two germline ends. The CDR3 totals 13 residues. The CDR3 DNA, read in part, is TGTGCCAGCAGTTCTCGCGGGGAAGAGACC. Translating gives CASSSRGEET. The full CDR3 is CASSSRGEETQYF.

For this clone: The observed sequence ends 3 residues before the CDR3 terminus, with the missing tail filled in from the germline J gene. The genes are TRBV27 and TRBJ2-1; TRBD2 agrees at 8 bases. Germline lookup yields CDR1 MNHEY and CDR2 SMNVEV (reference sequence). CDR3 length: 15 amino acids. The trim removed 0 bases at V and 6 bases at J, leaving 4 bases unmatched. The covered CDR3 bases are TGTGCCAGCAGTTTATCTAGCGGGGAAATCAATGAG. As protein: CASSLSSGEINE. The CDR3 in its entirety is CASSLSSGEINEQFF.

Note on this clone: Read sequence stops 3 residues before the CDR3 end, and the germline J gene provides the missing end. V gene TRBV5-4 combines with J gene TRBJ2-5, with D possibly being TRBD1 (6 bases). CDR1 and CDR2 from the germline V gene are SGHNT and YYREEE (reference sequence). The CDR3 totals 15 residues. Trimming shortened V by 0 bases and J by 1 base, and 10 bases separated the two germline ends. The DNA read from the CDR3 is TGTGCCAGCAGCTTGGGACAGGCGATCCAAGAGACC. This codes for CASSLGQAIQET. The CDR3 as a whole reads CASSLGQAIQETQYF.

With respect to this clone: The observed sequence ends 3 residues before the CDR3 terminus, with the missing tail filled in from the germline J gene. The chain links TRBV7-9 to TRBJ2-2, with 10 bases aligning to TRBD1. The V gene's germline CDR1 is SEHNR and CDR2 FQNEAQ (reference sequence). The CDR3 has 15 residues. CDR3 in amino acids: CASSLVGQGMEKLFF. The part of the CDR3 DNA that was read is TGTGCCAGCAGCTTAGTGGGACAGGGGATGGAAAAG.

The DNA read from the CDR3 is TGCAGTGCTATGGGGGGGCTGAATTCACCC. It translates to CSAMGGLNSP. The complete CDR3 reads CSAMGGLNSPLHF. V gene TRBV20-1 combines with J gene TRBJ1-6; TRBD1 is a possible D gene (6 bases). Read coverage stops 3 residues before the CDR3 terminus; the germline J gene supplies the remainder. This CDR3 is built from 13 residues. Germline lookup yields CDR1 DFQATT and CDR2 SNEGSKA (reference sequence). V was trimmed by 4 bases and J by 7 bases, leaving 11 bases between them.

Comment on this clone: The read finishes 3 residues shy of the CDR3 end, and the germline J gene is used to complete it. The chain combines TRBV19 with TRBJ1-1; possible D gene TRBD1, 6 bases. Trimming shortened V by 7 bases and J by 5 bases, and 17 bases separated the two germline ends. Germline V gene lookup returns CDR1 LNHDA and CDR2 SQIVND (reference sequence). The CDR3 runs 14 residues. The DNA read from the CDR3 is TGTGCCAGTACCCCGGCAGGGGTAAGGACTGAA. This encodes CASTPAGVRTE. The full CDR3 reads CASTPAGVRTEAFF.

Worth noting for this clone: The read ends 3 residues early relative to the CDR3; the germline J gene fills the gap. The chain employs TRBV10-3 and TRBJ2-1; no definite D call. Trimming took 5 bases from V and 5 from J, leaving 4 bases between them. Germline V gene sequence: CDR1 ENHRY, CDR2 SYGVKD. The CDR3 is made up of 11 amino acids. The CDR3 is CAISINNEQFF. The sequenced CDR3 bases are TGTGCCATCAGTATCAACAATGAG.

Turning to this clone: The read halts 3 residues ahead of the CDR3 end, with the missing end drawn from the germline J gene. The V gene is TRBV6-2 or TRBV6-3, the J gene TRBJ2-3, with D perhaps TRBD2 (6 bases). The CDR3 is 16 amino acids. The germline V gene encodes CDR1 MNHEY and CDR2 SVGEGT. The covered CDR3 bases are TGTGCCAGCAGCCCATATGGGACTGCGAGCAATCAGCCG. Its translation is CASSPYGTASNQP. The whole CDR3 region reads CASSPYGTASNQPQYF.

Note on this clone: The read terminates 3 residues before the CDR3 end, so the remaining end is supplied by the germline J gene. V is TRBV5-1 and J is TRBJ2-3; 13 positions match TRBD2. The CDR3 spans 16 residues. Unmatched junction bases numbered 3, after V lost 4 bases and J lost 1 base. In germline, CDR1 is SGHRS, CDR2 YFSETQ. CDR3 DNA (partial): TGCGCCAGCAGCGGAGGACTAGCGGGAGGCACAGATACG. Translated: CASSGGLAGGTDT. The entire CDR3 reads CASSGGLAGGTDTQYF.

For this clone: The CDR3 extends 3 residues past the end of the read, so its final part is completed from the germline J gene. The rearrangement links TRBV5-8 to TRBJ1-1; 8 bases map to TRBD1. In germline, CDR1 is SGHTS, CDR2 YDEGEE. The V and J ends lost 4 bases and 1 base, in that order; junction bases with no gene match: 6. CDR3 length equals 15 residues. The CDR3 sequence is CASSHLDRANTEAFF. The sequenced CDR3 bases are TGTGCCAGCAGCCATCTGGACAGGGCGAACACTGAA. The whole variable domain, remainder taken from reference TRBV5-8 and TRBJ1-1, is EAGVTQSPTHLIKTRGQQATLRCSPISGHTSVYWYQQALGLGLQFLLWYDEGEERNRGNFPPRFSGRQFPNYSSELNVNALELEDSALYLCASSHLDRANTEAFFGQGTRLTVV.

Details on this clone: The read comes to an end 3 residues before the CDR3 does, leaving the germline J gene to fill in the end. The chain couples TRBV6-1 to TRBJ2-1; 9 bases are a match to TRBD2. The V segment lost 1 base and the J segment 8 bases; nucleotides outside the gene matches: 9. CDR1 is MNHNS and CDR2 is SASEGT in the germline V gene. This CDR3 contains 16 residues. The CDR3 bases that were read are TGTGCCAGCAGTGAAGATACCTATTGGACTAGCGATGAG. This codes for CASSEDTYWTSDE. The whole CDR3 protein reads CASSEDTYWTSDEQFF.

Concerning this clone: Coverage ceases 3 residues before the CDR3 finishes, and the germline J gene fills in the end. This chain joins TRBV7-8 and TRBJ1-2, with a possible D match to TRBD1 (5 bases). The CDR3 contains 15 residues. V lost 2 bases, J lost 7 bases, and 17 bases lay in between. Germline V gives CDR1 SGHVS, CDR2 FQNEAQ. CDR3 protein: CASSLQGQPVGGYTF. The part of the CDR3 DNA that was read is TGTGCCAGCAGCTTACAGGGTCAACCAGTTGGTGGC.

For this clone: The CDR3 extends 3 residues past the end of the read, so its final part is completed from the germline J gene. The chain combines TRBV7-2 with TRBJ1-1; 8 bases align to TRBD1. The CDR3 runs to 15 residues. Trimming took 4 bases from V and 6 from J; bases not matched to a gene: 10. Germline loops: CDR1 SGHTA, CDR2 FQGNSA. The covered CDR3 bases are TGTGCCAGCAGCTCCCCAAAGCAGGGGGCAGCTGAA. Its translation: CASSSPKQGAAE. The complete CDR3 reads CASSSPKQGAAEAFF.

CDR3 loop: CASSEFSGSTEAFF. The sequenced part of the CDR3 DNA is TGTGCCAGCAGTGAATTTTCGGGGAGCACTGAA. V and J are TRBV6-1 and TRBJ1-1; D ambiguous. The read falls 3 residues short of the CDR3 end, and the missing part is taken from the germline J gene. The CDR3 has 14 amino acids. V lost 2 bases and J lost 4, with 11 bases in between. In germline, CDR1 is MNHNS, CDR2 SASEGT.